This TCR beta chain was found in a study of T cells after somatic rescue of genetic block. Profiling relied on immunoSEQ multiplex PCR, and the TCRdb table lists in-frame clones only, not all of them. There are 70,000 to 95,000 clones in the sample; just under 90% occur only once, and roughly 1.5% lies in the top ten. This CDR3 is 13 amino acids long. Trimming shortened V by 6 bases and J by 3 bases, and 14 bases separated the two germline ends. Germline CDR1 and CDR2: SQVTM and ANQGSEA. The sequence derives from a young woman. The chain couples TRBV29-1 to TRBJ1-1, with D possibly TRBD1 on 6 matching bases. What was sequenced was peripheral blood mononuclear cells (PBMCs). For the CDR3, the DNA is TGCAGCGTCGGAGCAGGGGTTCACACTGAAGCTTTCTTT. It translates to CSVGAGVHTEAFF.